This T cell receptor beta chain was obtained from a study of blood T cell repertoires in COVID-19. Looking at the study overall: Sites across the United States, Italy and Spain contributed samples from acute and convalescent COVID-19.

The V gene lost 2 bases and the J gene lost 4 bases, with 15 bases spanning the gap. The CDR3 length is 16 residues. The V gene's germline CDR1 is SNHLY and CDR2 FYNNEI. Data came from immunoSEQ multiplex PCR; TCRdb stores just in-frame clones and leaves some out. This table holds about 160,000 clones, 82% found once. Those who participated ranged in age from about 18 to 89 years and resided in roughly 26 US areas. The chain carries TRBV2 and TRBJ2-1; weak D call: TRBD1 (6 bases). This clonotype was sampled from a man aged 55 to 70 who had recovered from COVID-19. Material: PBMCs or T cells enriched from blood (not recorded which). The CDR3 nucleotides read TGTGCCAGCAGTGAAAGGGGGTTGGTTCGATACAATGAGCAGTTCTTC. It translates to CASSERGLVRYNEQFF.